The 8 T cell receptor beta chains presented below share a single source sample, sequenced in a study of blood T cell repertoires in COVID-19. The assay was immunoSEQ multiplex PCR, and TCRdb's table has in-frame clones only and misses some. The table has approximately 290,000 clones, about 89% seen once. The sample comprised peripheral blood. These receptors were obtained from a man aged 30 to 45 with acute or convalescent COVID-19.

The DNA for the CDR3 is TGTGCCAGCAGTTTGAGGGACAGAGGCCTCAACCGGGAAGGCTACACCTTC. It yields the protein CASSLRDRGLNREGYTF. The rearrangement links TRBV28 to TRBJ1-2; 7 bases fit TRBD1. The CDR3 is 17 residues long. V lost 3 bases to trimming and J lost 8 bases; unmatched junction nucleotides: 18. CDR1 is MDHEN and CDR2 is SYDVKM in the germline V gene.

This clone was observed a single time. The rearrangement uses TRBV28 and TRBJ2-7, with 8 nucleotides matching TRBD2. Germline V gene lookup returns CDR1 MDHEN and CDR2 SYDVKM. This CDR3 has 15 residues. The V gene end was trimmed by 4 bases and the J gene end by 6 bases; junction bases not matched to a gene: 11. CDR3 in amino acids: CASSYQTAGGGEQYF. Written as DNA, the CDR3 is TGTGCCAGCAGTTACCAGACCGCGGGAGGAGGCGAGCAGTACTTC.

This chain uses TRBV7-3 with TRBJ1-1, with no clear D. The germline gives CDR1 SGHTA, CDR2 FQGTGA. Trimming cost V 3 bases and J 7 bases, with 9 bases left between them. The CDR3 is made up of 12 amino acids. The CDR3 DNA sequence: TGTGCCAGCAGCTTTGTTCCCGGTGAAGCTTTCTTT. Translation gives CASSFVPGEAFF.

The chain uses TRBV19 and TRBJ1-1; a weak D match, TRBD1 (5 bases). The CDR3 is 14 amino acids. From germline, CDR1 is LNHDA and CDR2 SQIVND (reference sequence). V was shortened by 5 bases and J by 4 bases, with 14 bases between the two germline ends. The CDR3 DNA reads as TGTGCCAGTAGTCTCCTTGGGGGGTTCACTGAAGCTTTCTTT. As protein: CASSLLGGFTEAFF.

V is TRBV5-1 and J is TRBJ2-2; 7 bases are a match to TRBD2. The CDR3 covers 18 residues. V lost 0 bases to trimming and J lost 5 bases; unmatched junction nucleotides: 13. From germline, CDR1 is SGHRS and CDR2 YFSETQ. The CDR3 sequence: CASSLGVGGGRITGELFF. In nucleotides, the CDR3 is TGCGCCAGCAGCTTGGGGGTAGGCGGCGGGAGAATAACCGGGGAGCTGTTTTTT.

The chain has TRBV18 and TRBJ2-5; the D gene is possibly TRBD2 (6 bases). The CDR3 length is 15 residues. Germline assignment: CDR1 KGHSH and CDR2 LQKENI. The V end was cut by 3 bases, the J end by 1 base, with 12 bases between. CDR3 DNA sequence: TGTGCCAGCTCACCGACTAGGCAGGCCCAAGAGACCCAGTACTTC. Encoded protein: CASSPTRQAQETQYF.

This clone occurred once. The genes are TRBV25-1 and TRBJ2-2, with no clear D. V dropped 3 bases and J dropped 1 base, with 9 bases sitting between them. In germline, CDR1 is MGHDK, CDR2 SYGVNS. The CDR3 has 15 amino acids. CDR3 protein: CASSDDTQNTGELFF. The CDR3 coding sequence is TGTGCCAGCAGTGATGACACTCAGAACACCGGGGAGCTGTTTTTT.

CDR3 region: CASSLGTSGANVLTF. DNA of the CDR3: TGTGCCAGCAGCTTGGGCACCTCTGGGGCCAACGTCCTGACTTTC. The V and J genes are TRBV7-9 and TRBJ2-6; D call uncertain. The CDR3 loop spans 15 amino acids. CDR1 and CDR2 (germline): SEHNR, FQNEAQ (reference sequence). The germline V and J ends were trimmed by 3 bases and 0 bases, with 6 bases remaining between them.